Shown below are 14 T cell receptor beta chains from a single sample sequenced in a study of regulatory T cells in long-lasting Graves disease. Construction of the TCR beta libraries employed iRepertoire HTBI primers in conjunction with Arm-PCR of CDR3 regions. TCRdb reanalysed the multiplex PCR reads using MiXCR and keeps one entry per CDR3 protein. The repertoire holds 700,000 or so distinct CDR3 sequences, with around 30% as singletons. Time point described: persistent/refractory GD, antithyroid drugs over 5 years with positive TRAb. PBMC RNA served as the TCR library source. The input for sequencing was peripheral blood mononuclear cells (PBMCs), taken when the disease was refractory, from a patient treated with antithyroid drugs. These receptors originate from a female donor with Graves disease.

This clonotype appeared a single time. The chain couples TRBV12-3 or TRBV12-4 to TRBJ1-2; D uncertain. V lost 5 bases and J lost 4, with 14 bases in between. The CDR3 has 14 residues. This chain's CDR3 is CASSQATGTYGYTF. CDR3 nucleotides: TGTGCCAGCAGTCAGGCTACGGGTACCTATGGCTACACCTTC.

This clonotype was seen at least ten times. DNA for the CDR3: TGTGCCAGCAGCGACGGTCGGACGGGGAACACTGAAGCTTTCTTT. It yields the protein CASSDGRTGNTEAFF. The V and J genes are TRBV2 and TRBJ1-1, with no clear D. This CDR3 has 15 residues. The germline V and J ends were trimmed by 6 bases and 1 base, with 15 bases remaining between them. Germline CDR1 and CDR2: SNHLY and FYNNEI.

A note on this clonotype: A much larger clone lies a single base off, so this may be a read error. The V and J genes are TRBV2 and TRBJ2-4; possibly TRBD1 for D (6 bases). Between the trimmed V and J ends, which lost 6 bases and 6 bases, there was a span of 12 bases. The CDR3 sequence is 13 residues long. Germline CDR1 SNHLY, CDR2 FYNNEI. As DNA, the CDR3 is TGTGCCAGCAGACGGGACACCAGAAACATTCAGTACTTC. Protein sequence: CASRRDTRNIQYF.

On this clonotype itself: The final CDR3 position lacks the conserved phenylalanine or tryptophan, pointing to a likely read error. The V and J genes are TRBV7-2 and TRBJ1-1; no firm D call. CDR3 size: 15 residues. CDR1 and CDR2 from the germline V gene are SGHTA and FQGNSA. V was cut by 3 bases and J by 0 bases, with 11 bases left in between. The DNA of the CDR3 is TGTGCCAGCAGCTTGTTAAGCAGCCTGAACACTGAAGCTTTCCTT. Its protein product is CASSLLSSLNTEAFL.

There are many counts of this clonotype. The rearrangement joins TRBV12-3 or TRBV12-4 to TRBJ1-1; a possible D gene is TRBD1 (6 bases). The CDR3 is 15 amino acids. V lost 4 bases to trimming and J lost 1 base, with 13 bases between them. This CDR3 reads CASSSRQEGNTEAFF. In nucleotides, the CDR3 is TGTGCCAGCAGTTCTAGACAGGAGGGGAACACTGAAGCTTTCTTT.

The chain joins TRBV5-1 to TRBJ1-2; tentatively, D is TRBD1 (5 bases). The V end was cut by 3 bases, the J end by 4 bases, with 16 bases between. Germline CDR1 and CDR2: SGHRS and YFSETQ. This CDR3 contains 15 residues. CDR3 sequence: CASSSHGGAGYGYTF. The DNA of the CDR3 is TGCGCCAGCAGCTCGCACGGAGGGGCAGGCTATGGCTACACCTTC.

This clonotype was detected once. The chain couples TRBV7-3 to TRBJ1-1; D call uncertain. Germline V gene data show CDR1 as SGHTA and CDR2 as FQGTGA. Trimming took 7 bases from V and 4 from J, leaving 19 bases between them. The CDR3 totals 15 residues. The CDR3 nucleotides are TGTGCCAGCAACCTCCTTGGTGGGTCGAGCACTGAAGCTTTCTTT. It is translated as CASNLLGGSSTEAFF.

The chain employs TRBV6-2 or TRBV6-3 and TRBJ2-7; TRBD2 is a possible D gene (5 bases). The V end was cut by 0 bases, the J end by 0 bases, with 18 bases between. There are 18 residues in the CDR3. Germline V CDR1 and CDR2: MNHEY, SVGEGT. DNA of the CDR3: TGTGCCAGCAGTTACTCGTCAGGCAGGACTCTAAGCTCCTACGAGCAGTACTTC. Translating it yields CASSYSSGRTLSSYEQYF.

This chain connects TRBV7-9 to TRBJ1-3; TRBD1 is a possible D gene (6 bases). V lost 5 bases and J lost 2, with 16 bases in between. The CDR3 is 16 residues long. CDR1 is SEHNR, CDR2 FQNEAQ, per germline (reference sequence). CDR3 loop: CASSASPGTPGNTIYF. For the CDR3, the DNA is TGTGCCAGCAGCGCTAGTCCCGGGACACCTGGAAACACCATATATTTT.

CDR3 in DNA: TGTGCCAGCAGCCATACTAGGGGGCGTTCACCCCTCCACTTT. It is translated as CASSHTRGRSPLHF. The gene calls are TRBV3-1 and TRBJ1-6, with 7 bases aligning to TRBD1. This CDR3 is 14 amino acids long. The germline gives CDR1 LGHDT, CDR2 YNNKEL (reference sequence). V was pared by 3 bases and J by 9 bases, with 5 bases of the junction left unmatched.

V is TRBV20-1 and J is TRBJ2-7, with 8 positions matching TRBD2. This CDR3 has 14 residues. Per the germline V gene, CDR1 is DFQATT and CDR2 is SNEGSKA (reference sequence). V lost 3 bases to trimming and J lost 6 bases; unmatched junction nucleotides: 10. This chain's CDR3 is CSARYTAGGSEQYF. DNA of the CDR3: TGCAGTGCTAGGTATACGGCGGGAGGAAGCGAGCAGTACTTC.

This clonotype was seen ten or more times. This CDR3 is CAWSVARGYTF. The CDR3, as DNA: TGTGCCTGGAGTGTAGCTCGAGGCTACACCTTC. This chain links TRBV30 with TRBJ1-2, with D uncertain. Deletions cut 0 bases from V and 8 bases from J, with 7 bases between. The CDR3 is made up of 11 amino acids. Germline-derived CDR1 and CDR2 are GTSNPN and SVGIG (reference sequence). Filled out from reference TRBV30 and TRBJ1-2, the complete variable domain reads SQTIHQWPATLVQPVGSPLSLECTVEGTSNPNLYWYRQAAGRGLQLLFYSVGIGQISSEVPQNLSASRPQDRQFILSSKKLLLSDSGFYLCAWSVARGYTFGSGTRLTVV.

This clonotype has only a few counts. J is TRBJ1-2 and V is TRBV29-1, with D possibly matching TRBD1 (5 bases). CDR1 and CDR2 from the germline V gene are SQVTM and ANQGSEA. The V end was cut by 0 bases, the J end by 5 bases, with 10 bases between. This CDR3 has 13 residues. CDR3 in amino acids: CSVEDRGGYGYTF. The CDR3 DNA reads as TGCAGCGTTGAAGATCGGGGGGGGTATGGCTACACCTTC.

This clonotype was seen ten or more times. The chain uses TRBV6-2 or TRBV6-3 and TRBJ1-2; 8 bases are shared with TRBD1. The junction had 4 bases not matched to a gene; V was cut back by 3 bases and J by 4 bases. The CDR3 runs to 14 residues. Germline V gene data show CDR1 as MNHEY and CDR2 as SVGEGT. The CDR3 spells CASSYQQGGYGYTF. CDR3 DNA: TGTGCCAGCAGTTATCAACAGGGGGGCTATGGCTACACCTTC.